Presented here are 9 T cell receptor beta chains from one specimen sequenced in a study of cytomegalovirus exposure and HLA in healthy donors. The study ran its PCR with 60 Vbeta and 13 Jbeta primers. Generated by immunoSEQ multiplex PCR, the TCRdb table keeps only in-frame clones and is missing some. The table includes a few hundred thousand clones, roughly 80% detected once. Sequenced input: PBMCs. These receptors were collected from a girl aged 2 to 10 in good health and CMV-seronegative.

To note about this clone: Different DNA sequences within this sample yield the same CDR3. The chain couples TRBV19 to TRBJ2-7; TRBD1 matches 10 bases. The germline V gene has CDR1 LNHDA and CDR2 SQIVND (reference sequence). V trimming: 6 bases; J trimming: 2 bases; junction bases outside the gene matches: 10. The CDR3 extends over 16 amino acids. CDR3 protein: CASSPRRDRGTYEQYF. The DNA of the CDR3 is TGTGCCAGTAGCCCCCGCCGGGACAGGGGAACCTACGAGCAGTACTTC.

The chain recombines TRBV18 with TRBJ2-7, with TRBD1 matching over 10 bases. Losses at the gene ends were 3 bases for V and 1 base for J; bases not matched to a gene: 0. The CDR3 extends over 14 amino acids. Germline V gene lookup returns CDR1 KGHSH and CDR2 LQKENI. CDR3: CASSPGQGSYEQYF. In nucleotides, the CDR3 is TGTGCCAGCTCACCGGGACAGGGGTCCTACGAGCAGTACTTC.

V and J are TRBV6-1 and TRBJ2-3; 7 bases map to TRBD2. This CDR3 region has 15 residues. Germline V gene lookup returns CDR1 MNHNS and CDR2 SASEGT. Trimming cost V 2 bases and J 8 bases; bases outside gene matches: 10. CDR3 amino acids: CASSEQASGDGTQYF. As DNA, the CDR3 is TGTGCCAGCAGTGAACAGGCAAGCGGGGATGGTACGCAGTATTTT.

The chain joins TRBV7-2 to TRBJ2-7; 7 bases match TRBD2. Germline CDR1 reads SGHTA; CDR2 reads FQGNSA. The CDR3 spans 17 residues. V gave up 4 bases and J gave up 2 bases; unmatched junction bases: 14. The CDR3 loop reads CASSSSGGGTTAYEQYF. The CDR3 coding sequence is TGTGCCAGCAGCTCAAGTGGGGGAGGGACCACCGCCTACGAGCAGTACTTC.

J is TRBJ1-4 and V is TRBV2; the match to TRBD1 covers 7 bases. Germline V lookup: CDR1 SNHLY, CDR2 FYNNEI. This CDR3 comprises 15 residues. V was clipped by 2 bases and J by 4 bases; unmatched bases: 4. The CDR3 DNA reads TGTGCCAGCAGTGAACGAGGGGGCCTTAATGAAAAACTGTTTTTT. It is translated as CASSERGGLNEKLFF.

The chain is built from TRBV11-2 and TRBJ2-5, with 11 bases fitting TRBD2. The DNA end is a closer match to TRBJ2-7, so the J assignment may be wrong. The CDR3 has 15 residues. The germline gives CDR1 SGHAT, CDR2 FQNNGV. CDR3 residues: CASSGGTSGAHEQYF. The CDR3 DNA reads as TGTGCCAGCAGCGGAGGGACTAGCGGAGCCCACGAGCAGTACTTC.

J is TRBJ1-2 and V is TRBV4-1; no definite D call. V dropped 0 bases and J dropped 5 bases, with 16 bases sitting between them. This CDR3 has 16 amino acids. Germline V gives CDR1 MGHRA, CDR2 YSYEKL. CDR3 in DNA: TGCGCCAGCAGCCAAGAACCGGAGCGCGGGATTTATGGCTACACCTTC. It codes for CASSQEPERGIYGYTF.

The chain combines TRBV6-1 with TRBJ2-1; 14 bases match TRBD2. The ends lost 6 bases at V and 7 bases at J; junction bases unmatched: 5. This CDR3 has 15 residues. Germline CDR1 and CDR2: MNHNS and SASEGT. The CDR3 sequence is CASRPGLAGVNEQFF. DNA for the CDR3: TGTGCCAGCAGACCGGGACTAGCGGGAGTTAATGAGCAGTTCTTC.

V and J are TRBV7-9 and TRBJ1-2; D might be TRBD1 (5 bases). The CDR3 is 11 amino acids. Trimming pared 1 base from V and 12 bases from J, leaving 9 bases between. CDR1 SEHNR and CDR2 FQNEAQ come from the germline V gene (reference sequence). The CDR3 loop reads CASSLVGGNTF. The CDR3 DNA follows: TGTGCCAGCAGCTTAGTGGGGGGGAACACCTTC.